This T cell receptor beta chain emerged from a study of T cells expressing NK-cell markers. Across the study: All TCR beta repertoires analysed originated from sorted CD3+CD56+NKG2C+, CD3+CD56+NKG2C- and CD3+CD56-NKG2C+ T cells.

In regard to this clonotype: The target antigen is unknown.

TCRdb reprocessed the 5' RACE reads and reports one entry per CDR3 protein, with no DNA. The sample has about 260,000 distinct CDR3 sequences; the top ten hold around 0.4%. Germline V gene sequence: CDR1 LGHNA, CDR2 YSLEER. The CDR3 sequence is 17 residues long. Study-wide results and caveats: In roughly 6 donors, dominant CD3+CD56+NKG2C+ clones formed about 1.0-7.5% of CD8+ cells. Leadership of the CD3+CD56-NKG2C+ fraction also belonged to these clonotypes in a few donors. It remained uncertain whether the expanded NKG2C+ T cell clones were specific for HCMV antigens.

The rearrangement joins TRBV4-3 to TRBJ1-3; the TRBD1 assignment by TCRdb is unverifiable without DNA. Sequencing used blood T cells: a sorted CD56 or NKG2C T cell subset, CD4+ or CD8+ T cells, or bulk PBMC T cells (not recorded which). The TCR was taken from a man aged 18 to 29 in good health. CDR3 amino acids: CASSQEMDRGKGNTIYF.